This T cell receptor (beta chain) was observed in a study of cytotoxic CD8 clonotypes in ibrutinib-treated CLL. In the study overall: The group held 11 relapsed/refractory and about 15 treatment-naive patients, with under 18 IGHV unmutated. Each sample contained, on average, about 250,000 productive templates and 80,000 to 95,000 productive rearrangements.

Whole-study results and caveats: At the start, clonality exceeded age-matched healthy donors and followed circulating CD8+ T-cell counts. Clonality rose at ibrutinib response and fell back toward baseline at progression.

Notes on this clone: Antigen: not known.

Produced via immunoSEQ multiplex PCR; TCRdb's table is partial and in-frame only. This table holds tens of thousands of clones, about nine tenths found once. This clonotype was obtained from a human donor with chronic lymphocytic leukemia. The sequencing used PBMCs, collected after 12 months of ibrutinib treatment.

CDR3 amino acids: CARMTGIHNEQFF. The CDR3 DNA reads as TGTGCCAGGATGACAGGGATCCACAATGAGCAGTTCTTC. The V gene is TRBV2, the J gene TRBJ2-1, with 7 bases matching TRBD1. This CDR3 spans 13 amino acids. Trimming at V came to 9 bases and at J to 5 bases, leaving 7 bases not matched to a gene. Germline V gene sequence: CDR1 SNHLY, CDR2 FYNNEI. Together with reference TRBV2 and TRBJ2-1, the CDR3 gives the full variable domain: EPEVTQTPSHQVTQMGQEVILRCVPISNHLYFYWYRQILGQKVEFLVSFYNNEISEKSEIFDDQFSVERPDGSNFTLKIRSTKLEDSAMYFCARMTGIHNEQFFGPGTRLTVL.